This T cell receptor (beta chain) was retrieved from a study of monozygotic twins with inflammatory bowel disease. General study points: Support for a single strong signal or clonotype associated with IBD was absent. Healthy co-twins had higher TCRbeta inverse Simpson diversity than their IBD twins.

UMIs with a 6-nucleotide sample barcode were added by template switching. The study subjected TCRalpha and TCRbeta cDNA to two nested PCRs of around 15 and 9 cycles. TCRdb re-called the 5' RACE reads and catalogs CDR3 proteins one per entry, DNA excluded. The listing records 300,000 to 400,000 distinct CDR3 sequences. Regarding this clonotype: Its matching antigen is unknown.

Sequenced sample: blood. The clonotype originates from a human donor with ulcerative colitis or Crohn's disease, or a healthy co-twin of an affected twin (not recorded which).

The CDR3 loop is CASSSVTGASGDTEAFF. The chain joins TRBV19 to TRBJ1-1; TCRdb designates TRBD1, a call that cannot be tested without DNA. The CDR3 is 17 residues long. CDR1 LNHDA and CDR2 SQIVND come from the germline V gene (reference sequence). The variable domain in full, with the rest retrieved from reference TRBV19 and TRBJ1-1, is DGGITQSPKYLFRKEGQNVTLSCEQNLNHDAMYWYRQDPGQGLRLIYYSQIVNDFQKGDIAEGYSVSREKKESFPLTVTSAQKNPTAFYLCASSSVTGASGDTEAFFGQGTRLTVV.